This passage covers 2 T cell receptor beta chains from one sample sequenced in a study of control samples from healthy donors and cancer patients. Profiled with immunoSEQ multiplex PCR; TCRdb holds only in-frame clones, not every one. Of around 250,000 clones detected, roughly 82% appear once; the ten largest clones hold about an eighth. Sequenced input: PBMCs. These receptor sequences come from a woman in her fifties or sixties with lung cancer.

This chain uses TRBV5-1 with TRBJ2-7; weak D call: TRBD1 (5 bases). Per germline, CDR1 SGHRS and CDR2 YFSETQ. This CDR3 spans 15 amino acids. V gave up 0 bases and J gave up 2 bases, with 12 bases separating them. This CDR3 reads CASSLAPGSAYEQYF. CDR3 DNA: TGCGCCAGCAGCTTGGCCCCAGGGTCAGCCTACGAGCAGTACTTC.

This chain uses TRBV5-4 with TRBJ1-6; the D is unclear. The CDR3 is made up of 16 amino acids. Germline V gene sequence: CDR1 SGHNT, CDR2 YYREEE (reference sequence). Trimming removed 0 bases from V and 5 bases from J, with 12 bases in between. CDR3 region: CASSLGMNLDNSPLHF. The DNA for the CDR3 is TGTGCCAGCAGCTTGGGGATGAACCTCGATAATTCACCCCTCCACTTT.